The T cell receptor beta chain under discussion was sequenced for a study of cytomegalovirus exposure and HLA in healthy donors. Study observations and caveats: The CMV antigen specificity of a few CMV-associated chains was confirmed through in vitro analysis.

With respect to this clone: The antigen is unknown.

Produced via immunoSEQ multiplex PCR; TCRdb's table is partial and in-frame only. Among 71,000 or so clones, 94% were seen once, and the ten largest hold approximately 2%. Input material: PBMCs. The receptor's source is a woman aged 18-29 years in good health and CMV-seronegative.

For the CDR3, the DNA is TGTGCCTGGAGTGACCGGGACAGGGACACCGGGGAGCTGTTTTTT. Translated, it gives CAWSDRDRDTGELFF. The V call is TRBV30, the J call TRBJ2-2; 9 bases are shared with TRBD1. The V segment lost 1 base and the J segment 3 bases; nucleotides outside the gene matches: 3. Germline V gene data show CDR1 as GTSNPN and CDR2 as SVGIG (reference sequence). The CDR3 loop spans 15 amino acids.